The source of this T cell receptor beta chain is a study of blood T cell repertoires in COVID-19. Study-level background: T cells, B-cell-depleted T cells, or PBMCs provided the cDNA or gDNA that served as material.

The CDR3 is 15 amino acids. CDR1 SGHRS and CDR2 YFSETQ come from the germline V gene. The ends were cut back, 2 bases at V and 1 base at J, with 7 bases in the middle. Using immunoSEQ multiplex PCR, the repertoire was profiled, and TCRdb retains in-frame clones only, with some absent. This sample has 70,000 to 95,000 clones, with 75% to 85% found just once. During active infection, Seattle patients enrolled and were then monitored through disease. This chain joins TRBV5-1 and TRBJ2-6; D gene unclear. Sequences were obtained from peripheral blood. The TCR was taken from a man in his sixties with COVID-19, enrolled during active disease. The CDR3 region has the DNA TGCGCCAGCAGCTTAATCCCGTCTGGGGCCAACGTCCTGACTTTC. Translation gives CASSLIPSGANVLTF.